This T cell receptor beta chain was identified in a study of blood T cell repertoires in COVID-19. The overall study: T cells, B-cell-depleted T cells, or PBMCs provided the cDNA or gDNA that served as material.

Ages ranged from about 18 to 89 years, with residence in fewer than 25 US areas. Grouping used clinical history reported by participants in a survey and questionnaire. As processed by the authors: Amplification with reference gene primers provided the estimates of nucleated cell counts. TCRdb's copy holds only in-frame clones and misses some; the assay was immunoSEQ multiplex PCR. V and J calls and clone size are those listed in that table; D and trimming were worked out from the DNA. The sample has 350,000 to 400,000 clones, roughly 87% seen once. This CDR3 spans 12 amino acids. Trimming cost V 5 bases and J 5 bases; bases outside gene matches: 1. Looked up from germline, CDR1 is KGHDR and CDR2 is SFDVKD.

The chain employs TRBV24-1 and TRBJ1-2; TRBD1 agrees at 7 bases. The material sequenced was PBMCs or T cells enriched from blood (not recorded which). The clonotype was recovered from a woman younger than 45 who had recovered from COVID-19. The CDR3 nucleotides read TGTGCCACCAGTGGGGACAGTTATGGCTACACCTTC. Encoded protein: CATSGDSYGYTF.